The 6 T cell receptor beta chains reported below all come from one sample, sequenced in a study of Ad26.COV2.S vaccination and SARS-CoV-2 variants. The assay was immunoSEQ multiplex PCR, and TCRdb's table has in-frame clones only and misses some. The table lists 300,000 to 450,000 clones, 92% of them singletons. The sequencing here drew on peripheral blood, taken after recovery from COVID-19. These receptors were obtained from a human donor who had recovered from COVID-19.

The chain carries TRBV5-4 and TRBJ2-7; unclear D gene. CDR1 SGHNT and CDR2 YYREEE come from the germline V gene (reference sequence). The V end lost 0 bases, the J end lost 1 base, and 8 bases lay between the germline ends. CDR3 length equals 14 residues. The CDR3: CASSLEQASYEQYF. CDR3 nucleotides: TGTGCCAGCAGCTTGGAGCAGGCTTCCTACGAGCAGTACTTC.

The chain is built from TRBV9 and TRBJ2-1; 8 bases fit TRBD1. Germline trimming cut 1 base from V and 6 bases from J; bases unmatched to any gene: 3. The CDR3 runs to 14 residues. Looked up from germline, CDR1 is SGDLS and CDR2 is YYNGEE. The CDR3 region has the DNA TGTGCCAGCAGCGTACGGACAGGGTTCAATGAGCAGTTCTTC. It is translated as CASSVRTGFNEQFF.

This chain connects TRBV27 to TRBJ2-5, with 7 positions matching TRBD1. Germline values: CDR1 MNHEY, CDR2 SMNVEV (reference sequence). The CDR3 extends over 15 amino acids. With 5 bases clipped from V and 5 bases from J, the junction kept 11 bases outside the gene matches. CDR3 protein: CASSSRDSGPETQYF. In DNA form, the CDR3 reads TGTGCCAGCAGTAGCCGGGACAGTGGCCCGGAGACCCAGTACTTC.

CDR3 DNA sequence: TGTGCCAGCAGTTTTACGGGGCAGTCCAGCTCCTATAATTCACCCCTCCACTTT. It specifies CASSFTGQSSSYNSPLHF. J is TRBJ1-6 and V is TRBV27; weak D call: TRBD1 (5 bases). Germline V gene lookup returns CDR1 MNHEY and CDR2 SMNVEV (reference sequence). The V end lost 3 bases, the J end lost 0 bases, and 15 bases lay between the germline ends. The length of the CDR3 is 18 residues.

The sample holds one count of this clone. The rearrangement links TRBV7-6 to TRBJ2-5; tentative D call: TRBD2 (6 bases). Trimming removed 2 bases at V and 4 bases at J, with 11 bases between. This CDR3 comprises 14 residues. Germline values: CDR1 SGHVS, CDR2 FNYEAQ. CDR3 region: CASSLTPGVETQYF. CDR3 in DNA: TGTGCCAGCAGCTTAACCCCGGGGGTAGAGACCCAGTACTTC.

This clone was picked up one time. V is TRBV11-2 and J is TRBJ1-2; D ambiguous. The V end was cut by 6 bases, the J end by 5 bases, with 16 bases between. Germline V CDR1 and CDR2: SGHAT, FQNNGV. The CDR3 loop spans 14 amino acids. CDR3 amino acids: CASSSVPGKYGYTF. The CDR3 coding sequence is TGTGCCAGCAGTTCCGTTCCGGGAAAGTATGGCTACACCTTC.